This entry lists 16 T cell receptor beta chains sequenced from one sample in a study of beta chain features in type 1 diabetes. Isolated RNA was reverse transcribed in full, so expressed TCRB transcripts were sequenced. The method was immunoSEQ multiplex PCR; TCRdb's version includes in-frame clones alone and lacks a portion of them. The sample comprises over 200,000 clones, approximately 10% of which are singletons, and 0.017% rests with the top ten. Broader study findings: All four CD4+ subsets of Type 1 diabetes patients contained TCRB CDR3s that were moderately but significantly shorter.

Their antigen targets remain unknown. Sample: naive CD4+ T cells from blood. The receptors come from a young man with type 1 diabetes.

This clone was seen only a few times. V is TRBV29-1 and J is TRBJ1-2; D call uncertain. The V gene lost 0 bases and the J gene lost 0 bases, with 5 bases spanning the gap. Germline V CDR1 and CDR2: SQVTM, ANQGSEA. The CDR3 runs to 13 residues. The CDR3 region has the DNA TGCAGCGTTGAAGACAGTGCTAACTATGGCTACACCTTC. Encoded protein: CSVEDSANYGYTF.

A few counts support this clone. This chain connects TRBV21-1 to TRBJ2-5; the table's D call of TRBD2 was not tested on the DNA. TRBV21-1 is classified as a pseudogene. The CDR3 loop spans 11 amino acids. CDR3 sequence: CASSRGETQYF. As DNA, the CDR3 is TGTGCCAGCAGCAGAGGCGAGACCCAGTACTTC.

V usage is TRBV18 and J usage is TRBJ2-7; unclear D gene. CDR3 length: 16 residues. Germline CDR1 KGHSH, CDR2 LQKENI. Trimming removed 1 base from V and 3 bases from J, with 16 bases in between. The CDR3 spells CASSPLSSGSNYEQYF. DNA for the CDR3: TGTGCCAGCTCACCACTGAGCTCCGGGTCCAACTACGAGCAGTACTTC. Using reference TRBV18 and TRBJ2-7 for the parts outside the CDR3, the full variable domain is NAGVMQNPRHLVRRRGQEARLRCSPMKGHSHVYWYRQLPEEGLKFMVYLQKENIIDESGMPKERFSAEFPKEGPSILRIQQVVRGDSAAYFCASSPLSSGSNYEQYFGPGTRLTVT.

This clone was detected a few times. The chain's CDR3 is CASSPRDSSNQPQHF. The CDR3 DNA sequence: TGCGCCAGCAGCCCCCGGGACAGTAGCAATCAGCCCCAGCATTTT. The chain combines TRBV4-1 with TRBJ1-5; 7 positions agree with TRBD1. J lost 0 bases, V lost 4 bases, and 3 bases had no gene match. The CDR3 has 15 residues. The V gene's germline CDR1 is MGHRA and CDR2 YSYEKL.

The chain recombines TRBV5-1 with TRBJ2-1; D is possibly TRBD1 (6 bases). The V end lost 3 bases, the J end lost 0 bases, and 22 bases lay between the germline ends. The CDR3 loop spans 19 amino acids. Germline V CDR1 and CDR2: SGHRS, YFSETQ. The CDR3 protein is CASSSSSGQGLSSYNEQFF. DNA of the CDR3: TGCGCCAGCAGCTCCTCCTCGGGGCAGGGGTTGAGCTCCTACAATGAGCAGTTCTTC.

The gene calls are TRBV21-1 and TRBJ1-5; the table assigns TRBD1, which was not confirmed against the DNA. TRBV21-1 represents a pseudogene. The CDR3 extends over 14 amino acids. CDR3 DNA sequence: TGTGCCAGCAGCAACTTGGACAGGTGGTTCCCCCAGCATTTT. Its protein product is CASSNLDRWFPQHF.

V usage is TRBV14 and J usage is TRBJ1-5; D ambiguous. V was cut by 4 bases and J by 5 bases, with 15 bases left in between. There are 15 residues in the CDR3. The germline V gene encodes CDR1 SGHDN and CDR2 FVKESK. The CDR3 coding sequence is TGTGCCAGCAGCCCCAAGGAGGGTCGGGATCAGCCCCAGCATTTT. It encodes CASSPKEGRDQPQHF.

The chain links TRBV9 to TRBJ2-6; D ambiguous. The CDR3 runs to 15 residues. Germline lookup yields CDR1 SGDLS and CDR2 YYNGEE. Between the trimmed V and J ends, which lost 0 bases and 0 bases, there was a span of 4 bases. CDR3 sequence: CASSVGLSGANVLTF. The CDR3, as DNA: TGTGCCAGCAGCGTAGGGCTCTCTGGGGCCAACGTCCTGACTTTC.

This clone occurred a few times. This chain connects TRBV4-1 to TRBJ2-1; 7 bases map to TRBD1. V lost 5 bases to trimming and J lost 1 base; unmatched junction nucleotides: 11. This CDR3 contains 17 residues. Germline CDR1 reads MGHRA; CDR2 reads YSYEKL. The CDR3 DNA is TGCGCCAGCAGCGCTAAGGACAGGCCGACATCCTACAATGAGCAGTTCTTC. This sequence encodes CASSAKDRPTSYNEQFF.

This chain uses TRBV6-5 with TRBJ1-6; 7 nucleotides line up with TRBD1. The CDR3 covers 13 residues. The germline V gene has CDR1 MNHEY and CDR2 SVGAGI. Germline trimming cut 4 bases from V and 7 bases from J; bases unmatched to any gene: 1. This CDR3 is CASSSDRNSPLHF. The CDR3 coding sequence is TGTGCCAGCAGTTCGGACAGGAATTCACCCCTCCACTTT.

This chain joins TRBV11-2 and TRBJ2-3, with D possibly TRBD2 on 6 matching bases. This CDR3 contains 14 residues. From germline, CDR1 is SGHAT and CDR2 FQNNGV. The V and J ends lost 3 bases and 0 bases respectively, with 7 bases between them. CDR3 residues: CASSFLASTDTQYF. DNA for the CDR3: TGTGCCAGCAGCTTTCTAGCGAGCACAGATACGCAGTATTTT.

This clone was recorded a few times. J is TRBJ2-5 and V is TRBV18; D is possibly TRBD2 (5 bases). The V gene's germline CDR1 is KGHSH and CDR2 LQKENI. The CDR3 totals 13 residues. V lost 2 bases to trimming and J lost 2 bases, with 6 bases between them. Here the CDR3 reads CASSPRRQETQYF. For the CDR3, the DNA is TGTGCCAGCTCACCAAGGAGGCAAGAGACCCAGTACTTC.

The chain uses TRBV13 and TRBJ1-1; no definite D call. Germline assignment: CDR1 PRHDT and CDR2 FYEKMQ (reference sequence). The germline V and J ends were trimmed by 5 bases and 6 bases, with 7 bases remaining between them. The CDR3 is made up of 11 amino acids. CDR3 coding DNA: TGTGCCAGCAGCCTAAGAGCTGAAGCTTTCTTT. Translation: CASSLRAEAFF.

This clone was picked up a small number of times. This chain links TRBV5-6 with TRBJ1-4; D may be TRBD1 (5 bases). The germline V and J ends were trimmed by 6 bases and 4 bases, with 10 bases remaining between them. CDR1 and CDR2 (germline): SGHDT, YYEEEE. CDR3 length: 13 residues. The CDR3 sequence is CASTTGRNEKLFF. The CDR3 coding sequence is TGTGCCAGCACCACAGGCCGTAATGAAAAACTGTTTTTT.

CDR3 in DNA: TGTGCCAGCAGCGGAAGGGGACTAGCGGGCTACAATGAGCAGTTCTTC. Protein: CASSGRGLAGYNEQFF. This chain links TRBV9 with TRBJ2-1; 12 bases map to TRBD2. This CDR3 is 16 amino acids long. Germline trimming cut 3 bases from V and 3 bases from J; bases unmatched to any gene: 4. Germline V gives CDR1 SGDLS, CDR2 YYNGEE.

The chain has TRBV5-1 and TRBJ2-5; 7 nucleotides agree with TRBD1. The CDR3 loop spans 15 amino acids. Germline loops: CDR1 SGHRS, CDR2 YFSETQ. V dropped 0 bases and J dropped 4; count of bases not matched to a gene: 6. The CDR3 here is CASSLAGTDIETQYF. In DNA, the CDR3 is TGCGCCAGCAGCTTGGCCGGGACAGATATAGAGACCCAGTACTTC.